The 15 T cell receptor beta chains listed next were all sequenced from one sample in a study of post-analysis software for immune sequencing data. Tagging with unique molecular identifiers was a feature of the TCR beta cDNA libraries. TCRdb redid the calling of the PCR reads with MiXCR, one entry per CDR3 protein. The data hold around 160,000 distinct CDR3 sequences, with around 36% observed a single time. The sequenced sample was blood, obtained after autologous hematopoietic stem cell transplantation. These receptors originate from a girl between 5 and 17 years old with multiple sclerosis.

The chain couples TRBV4-3 to TRBJ1-2; no definite D call. The V and J ends lost 0 bases and 5 bases respectively, with 13 bases between them. This CDR3 contains 15 residues. In germline, CDR1 is LGHNA, CDR2 YSLEER. CDR3 sequence: CASSQDMQERYGYTF. The CDR3 DNA reads as TGCGCCAGCAGCCAAGATATGCAGGAGCGATATGGCTACACCTTC.

A note on this clonotype: Mismatch with germline at one junction end may stem from a read error. The chain combines TRBV4-1 with TRBJ2-5, with 11 bases lining up with TRBD1. Looked up from germline, CDR1 is MGHRA and CDR2 is YSYEKL. The CDR3 loop spans 15 amino acids. DNA of the CDR3: TGTGCCAGCAGCGCAGGGACAGGGGGTGACAATGAGCAGTACTTC. Protein: CASSAGTGGDNEQYF.

This chain uses TRBV11-2 with TRBJ2-3; 12 bases match TRBD2. Trimming removed 1 base from V and 0 bases from J; junction bases left unmatched: 2. The CDR3 is 17 residues long. The germline gives CDR1 SGHAT, CDR2 FQNNGV. The CDR3 region has the DNA TGTGCCAGCAGCTTAGGCGGACTAGCGGGAAGCACAGATACGCAGTATTTT. This codes for CASSLGGLAGSTDTQYF.

This chain uses TRBV10-3 with TRBJ2-3; TRBD2 aligns across 11 bases. The J segment lost 5 bases and the V segment lost 5 bases, leaving 9 bases of the junction unmatched. Germline V CDR1 and CDR2: ENHRY, SYGVKD. The CDR3 is 16 residues long. CDR3 region: CAISSSGRARVDTQYF. CDR3 coding DNA: TGTGCCATCAGTAGTAGCGGGAGGGCCCGGGTAGATACGCAGTATTTT.

J is TRBJ1-2 and V is TRBV9, with D perhaps matching TRBD1 (5 bases). CDR3 length equals 13 residues. Looked up from germline, CDR1 is SGDLS and CDR2 is YYNGEE. The V end was cut by 4 bases, the J end by 1 base, with 8 bases between. In DNA form, the CDR3 reads TGTGCCAGCAGCCACAGGAGTAACTATGGCTACACCTTC. Protein product: CASSHRSNYGYTF. The whole variable domain, filled in from reference TRBV9 and TRBJ1-2, reads DSGVTQTPKHLITATGQRVTLRCSPRSGDLSVYWYQQSLDQGLQFLIQYYNGEERAKGNILERFSAQQFPDLHSELNLSSLELGDSALYFCASSHRSNYGYTFGSGTRLTVV.

This sequence joins TRBV19 and TRBJ2-1; 12 bases align to TRBD2. This CDR3 has 16 amino acids. Germline assignment: CDR1 LNHDA and CDR2 SQIVND (reference sequence). J was trimmed by 7 bases and V by 3 bases; bases with no gene match: 7. The CDR3, as DNA: TGTGCCAGTAGTATGACTAGCGGGAGATTAGGGAATGAGCAGTTCTTC. Translated, it gives CASSMTSGRLGNEQFF.

The chain has TRBV27 and TRBJ1-2; D is perhaps TRBD1 (6 bases). CDR1 and CDR2 from the germline V gene are MNHEY and SMNVEV (reference sequence). Trimming stripped 3 bases from V and 5 bases from J, with 10 bases between. The CDR3 extends over 13 amino acids. The CDR3 here is CASSFQGLYGYTF. Here the CDR3 DNA reads TGTGCCAGCAGTTTTCAGGGGTTGTATGGCTACACCTTC.

V and J are TRBV20-1 and TRBJ2-1, with a possible D match to TRBD1 (5 bases). This CDR3 is 13 amino acids long. Trimming took off 4 bases at V and 9 bases at J, with 16 bases between the two ends. From germline, CDR1 is DFQATT and CDR2 SNEGSKA (reference sequence). The CDR3 region has the DNA TGCAGTGCTACATACAGGTCTGTGGGTGAGCAGTTCTTC. Translating it yields CSATYRSVGEQFF.

This clonotype was seen a few times. The chain employs TRBV20-1 and TRBJ2-1; D is undetermined. CDR1 is DFQATT, CDR2 SNEGSKA, per germline (reference sequence). The V and J ends lost 6 bases and 9 bases respectively, with 12 bases between them. This CDR3 has 11 residues. Here the CDR3 reads CSAQGLGEQFF. The CDR3 DNA follows: TGCAGTGCACAAGGGTTGGGTGAGCAGTTCTTC.

This clonotype was seen more than once but under ten times. DNA of the CDR3: TGTGCCAGCAGCCAAGACGGACTGCGGACAGATACGCAGTATTTT. Residues: CASSQDGLRTDTQYF. The chain combines TRBV14 with TRBJ2-3, with a possible D match to TRBD2 (5 bases). With 0 bases removed from V and 3 bases from J, the gap between germline ends came to 10 bases. Germline V gene lookup returns CDR1 SGHDN and CDR2 FVKESK. The CDR3 length is 15 residues.

This clonotype was detected a few times. Mismatch with germline at one junction end may stem from a read error. The rearrangement joins TRBV12-3 or TRBV12-4 to TRBJ2-7, with TRBD2 matching 7 bases. The CDR3 has 15 amino acids. The CDR3 sequence is CTSNLWGGSVYEQYF. CDR3 nucleotide sequence: TGTACCAGCAATCTTTGGGGGGGTAGCGTCTACGAGCAGTACTTC.

This clonotype was counted between two and nine times. This chain uses TRBV7-9 with TRBJ1-2, with no clear D. Germline CDR1 SEHNR, CDR2 FQNEAQ (reference sequence). The CDR3 extends over 15 amino acids. The V gene lost 4 bases and the J gene lost 1 base, with 13 bases spanning the gap. The CDR3 region is CASSYGGEYNYGYTF. DNA for the CDR3: TGTGCCAGCAGCTACGGCGGGGAATATAACTATGGCTACACCTTC.

This clonotype was recorded many times. The chain is built from TRBV5-1 and TRBJ2-7; D is perhaps TRBD1 (5 bases). The length of the CDR3 is 16 residues. The germline V and J ends were trimmed by 4 bases and 0 bases, with 17 bases remaining between them. Per germline, CDR1 SGHRS and CDR2 YFSETQ. The CDR3 here is CASSPSTGISSYEQYF. CDR3 sequence (DNA): TGCGCCAGCAGCCCCTCTACAGGCATAAGCTCCTACGAGCAGTACTTC. The full variable domain, completed using reference TRBV5-1 and TRBJ2-7, is KAGVTQTPRYLIKTRGQQVTLSCSPISGHRSVSWYQQTPGQGLQFLFEYFSETQRNKGNFPGRFSGRQFSNSRSEMNVSTLELGDSALYLCASSPSTGISSYEQYFGPGTRLTVT.

This clonotype was picked up many times. The V call is TRBV20-1, the J call TRBJ2-7; D not certain. CDR3 length: 14 amino acids. Trimming removed 7 bases from V and 0 bases from J, with 16 bases in between. Germline V gene lookup returns CDR1 DFQATT and CDR2 SNEGSKA (reference sequence). The CDR3 is CSVQNSPSSYEQYF. CDR3 nucleotides: TGCAGTGTGCAGAACTCGCCTAGCTCCTACGAGCAGTACTTC.

This clonotype was seen a few times. This chain joins TRBV11-3 and TRBJ2-1, with D perhaps matching TRBD2 (6 bases). The CDR3 is 15 amino acids. V was pared by 5 bases and J by 7 bases, with 18 bases between. Germline lookup yields CDR1 SGHNT and CDR2 YENEEA. In nucleotides, the CDR3 is TGTGCCAGCAGCCTACGGGATGGGGAGGCGAATGAGCAGTTCTTC. Its protein product is CASSLRDGEANEQFF.